This T cell receptor beta chain was observed in a study of blood T cell repertoires in COVID-19. Study information: In each case, the material was cDNA or gDNA derived from T cells, B-cell-depleted T cells, or PBMCs.

The germline gives CDR1 MNHEY, CDR2 SMNVEV (reference sequence). V was clipped by 6 bases and J by 0 bases; unmatched bases: 7. The CDR3 sequence is 15 residues long. Sequencing used immunoSEQ multiplex PCR; TCRdb keeps in-frame clones, though not all of them. Here the sample spans some 280,000 clones, 80% to 90% being singletons. The clonotype was recovered from a woman aged 25 to 39 with active or convalescent COVID-19. The chain joins TRBV27 to TRBJ1-2; the match to TRBD1 covers 7 bases. The sequencing input was peripheral blood. In DNA form, the CDR3 reads TGTGCCAGCAGCCCACTCGGGACAGCTAACTATGGCTACACCTTC. It codes for CASSPLGTANYGYTF.